This TCR beta chain appears in the sequencing data of a study of cytomegalovirus exposure and HLA in healthy donors. In germline, CDR1 is SGHTS, CDR2 YDEGEE. This CDR3 contains 15 residues. Study-wide points: TCR beta V- and J-gene trimming, according to a later analysis, was linked to a missense DCLRE1C variant. In a later analysis, DRB1 alleles had the most associated TCRs; HLA-C alleles the fewest. In a later analysis, fewer than 20,000 TCR beta sequences were associated with HLA alleles at 0.05 false discovery rate.

As concerns this clone: Its antigen remains unidentified.

A multiplex PCR was run with 60 Vbeta primers and 13 Jbeta primers. Some clones are missing from TCRdb's copy, which holds only in-frame ones; the method was immunoSEQ multiplex PCR. Counted here are over 200,000 clones, about three quarters occurring once; the ten biggest clones make up around 2.9%. The sequenced sample was PBMCs. The clonotype comes from a woman aged 55-69 years in good health and CMV-seropositive. The V and J genes are TRBV5-8 and TRBJ2-5, with D perhaps TRBD1 (6 bases). The J call may be mistaken, given a closer DNA end match to TRBJ2-7. Here the CDR3 reads CASSKGQPIDYEQYF. DNA of the CDR3: TGTGCCAGCAGCAAAGGACAGCCGATAGACTACGAGCAGTACTTC.